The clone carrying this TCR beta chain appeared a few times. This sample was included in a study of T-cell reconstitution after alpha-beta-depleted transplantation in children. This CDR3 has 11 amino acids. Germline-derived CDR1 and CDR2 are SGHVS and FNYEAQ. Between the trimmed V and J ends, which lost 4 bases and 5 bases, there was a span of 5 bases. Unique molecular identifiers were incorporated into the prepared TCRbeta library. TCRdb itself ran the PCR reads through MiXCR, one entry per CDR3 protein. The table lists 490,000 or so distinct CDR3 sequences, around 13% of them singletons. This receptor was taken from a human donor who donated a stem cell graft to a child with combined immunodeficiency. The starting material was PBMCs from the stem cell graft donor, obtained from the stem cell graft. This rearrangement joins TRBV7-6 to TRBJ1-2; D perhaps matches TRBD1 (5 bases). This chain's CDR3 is CASSWGYGYTF. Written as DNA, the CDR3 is TGTGCCAGCAGCTGGGGGTATGGCTACACCTTC.